A single sample gave rise to the 13 T cell receptor beta chains below, sequenced in a study of T cell responses to AZD1222 COVID-19 vaccine. Only in-frame clones appear in the TCRdb table, and some are missing; sequencing was by immunoSEQ multiplex PCR. The sample consists of 150,000 or so clones, around 90% of them appearing once. The material sequenced was peripheral blood, taken on day 0 of AZD1222 vaccination. These receptors were taken from an adult in good health.

The rearrangement uses TRBV19 and TRBJ2-5; 15 bases are a match to TRBD2. The CDR3 extends over 16 amino acids. Trimming removed 5 bases from V and 5 bases from J; junction bases left unmatched: 6. Germline CDR1 LNHDA, CDR2 SQIVND (reference sequence). This CDR3 is CASSVGLAGGPETQYF. For the CDR3, the DNA is TGTGCCAGTAGTGTAGGACTAGCGGGGGGGCCGGAGACCCAGTACTTC.

Only one count was recorded for this clone. The rearrangement uses TRBV5-1 and TRBJ1-6; a possible D gene is TRBD1 (5 bases). This CDR3 is built from 13 residues. Between the trimmed V and J ends, which lost 7 bases and 7 bases, there was a span of 12 bases. Germline values: CDR1 SGHRS, CDR2 YFSETQ. The CDR3 loop reads CASRRDVNSPLHF. DNA for the CDR3: TGCGCCAGCCGCCGGGACGTCAATTCACCCCTCCACTTT.

This chain links TRBV7-9 with TRBJ2-2; D uncertain. CDR3 size: 13 residues. V was pared by 1 base and J by 5 bases, with 5 bases between. CDR1 and CDR2 (germline): SEHNR, FQNEAQ (reference sequence). The CDR3 bases are TGTGCCAGCAGCTTAGAGGGAACCGGGGAGCTGTTTTTT. Its protein is CASSLEGTGELFF.

This clone appeared once. The V and J genes are TRBV27 and TRBJ2-2; 10 bases fit TRBD1. V trimming: 1 base; J trimming: 5 bases; junction bases outside the gene matches: 4. The CDR3 spans 16 residues. Germline V gene lookup returns CDR1 MNHEY and CDR2 SMNVEV (reference sequence). This chain's CDR3 is CASSLWDRGPTGELFF. The CDR3 DNA follows: TGTGCCAGCAGTTTATGGGACAGGGGCCCGACCGGGGAGCTGTTTTTT.

J is TRBJ1-1 and V is TRBV10-3; D is uncertain. Germline V gives CDR1 ENHRY, CDR2 SYGVKD. The CDR3 has 13 residues. V lost 6 bases, J lost 0 bases, and 8 bases lay in between. The DNA of the CDR3 is TGTGCCATCAGGACCGATTTGAACACTGAAGCTTTCTTT. It specifies CAIRTDLNTEAFF.

The chain links TRBV5-1 to TRBJ1-1, with D possibly being TRBD1 (6 bases). The V end was cut by 4 bases, the J end by 0 bases, with 10 bases between. Germline V gene data show CDR1 as SGHRS and CDR2 as YFSETQ. This CDR3 has 14 amino acids. CDR3 sequence reads: CASSIQGLNTEAFF. Written as DNA, the CDR3 is TGCGCCAGCAGCATACAGGGTCTGAACACTGAAGCTTTCTTT.

J is TRBJ1-2 and V is TRBV7-8; D uncertain. Germline V gives CDR1 SGHVS, CDR2 FQNEAQ. Trimming shortened V by 5 bases and J by 3 bases, and 13 bases separated the two germline ends. The CDR3 length is 14 residues. CDR3 amino acids: CASSPKAADYGYTF. DNA of the CDR3: TGTGCCAGCAGCCCAAAGGCAGCTGACTATGGCTACACCTTC.

This chain uses TRBV5-1 with TRBJ1-4; D is unresolved. The CDR3 has 16 residues. Germline CDR1 is SGHRS and CDR2 is YFSETQ. Deletions cut 1 base from V and 0 bases from J, with 10 bases between. CDR3 nucleotide sequence: TGCGCCAGCAGCTTGATGGGAGTAGCAACTAATGAAAAACTGTTTTTT. Its protein product is CASSLMGVATNEKLFF.

The V and J genes are TRBV19 and TRBJ1-4; D is uncertain. This CDR3 has 15 residues. The germline V gene has CDR1 LNHDA and CDR2 SQIVND (reference sequence). V lost 3 bases and J 7 bases, leaving 15 bases between the germline ends. The CDR3 region is CASSIGPSPFEKLFF. CDR3 nucleotides: TGTGCCAGTAGTATTGGACCGAGCCCCTTTGAAAAACTGTTTTTT.

This clone was found once. The chain links TRBV2 to TRBJ2-7, with 10 bases aligning to TRBD1. CDR3 size: 15 residues. After removal of 6 bases from V and 3 bases from J, the junction contained 8 bases not matched to a gene. The germline V gene encodes CDR1 SNHLY and CDR2 FYNNEI. The CDR3 DNA reads TGTGCCAGCAGGAGGGGGGGGACAGGGGTCTACGAGCAGTACTTC. It is translated as CASRRGGTGVYEQYF.

Worth noting for this clone: The junction departs from germline at one end; a sequencing error may be responsible. The genes are TRBV30 and TRBJ1-2; 8 bases are a match to TRBD1. The germline gives CDR1 GTSNPN, CDR2 SVGIG (reference sequence). This CDR3 has 12 residues. The CDR3 loop reads CAWKGEFGTGRF. DNA of the CDR3: TGTGCCTGGAAGGGAGAATTTGGGACAGGACGATTC.

The V and J genes are TRBV7-6 and TRBJ2-5; no firm D call. The CDR3 contains 15 residues. Trimming cost V 1 base and J 0 bases, with 9 bases left between them. Germline CDR1 SGHVS, CDR2 FNYEAQ. CDR3 in amino acids: CASSLGIQYQETQYF. CDR3 nucleotides: TGTGCCAGCAGCTTAGGAATCCAGTACCAAGAGACCCAGTACTTC. Drawing the rest from reference TRBV7-6 and TRBJ2-5, the complete variable domain is GAGVSQSPRYKVTKRGQDVALRCDPISGHVSLYWYRQALGQGPEFLTYFNYEAQQDKSGLPNDRFSAERPEGSISTLTIQRTEQRDSAMYRCASSLGIQYQETQYFGPGTRLLVL.

The chain links TRBV5-8 to TRBJ1-2, with TRBD1 as a possible D gene (6 bases). Trimming took 0 bases from V and 6 from J, leaving 12 bases between them. The CDR3 runs to 14 residues. Germline loops: CDR1 SGHTS, CDR2 YDEGEE. The CDR3 nucleotides read TGTGCCAGCAGCTTGGCCGGGGGGCGGAATGGCTACACCTTC. It specifies CASSLAGGRNGYTF.